The clone carrying this T cell receptor beta chain is a singleton in its sample. The data were taken from a study of blood T cell repertoires in COVID-19. V was clipped by 5 bases and J by 0 bases, with 11 bases between them. CDR1 is SGHRS, CDR2 YFSETQ, per germline. The CDR3 has 14 residues. Clones were read by immunoSEQ multiplex PCR, and TCRdb kept only the in-frame ones, dropping some. Among 200,000 to 250,000 clones listed, around 90% were seen once. This chain joins TRBV5-1 and TRBJ2-5, with D tentatively TRBD1 (6 bases). This clonotype originated in a woman between 65 and 79 years old with active or convalescent COVID-19. Sequencing was performed on peripheral blood. For the CDR3, the DNA is TGCGCCAGCAGTACAGGGCTCTACCAAGAGACCCAGTACTTC. Its translation is CASSTGLYQETQYF.